The rows below give T cell receptor beta chains drawn from one sample of a study of post-analysis software for immune sequencing data. TCRdb reprocessed the PCR reads via MiXCR and lists one record per CDR3 protein. Among 170,000 or so distinct CDR3 sequences listed, around 28% were seen once. Specimen: blood. These TCRs come from a girl under 18 with multiple sclerosis. Both conserved end residues are part of each CDR3. Fields, in order: CDR3 protein, CDR3 DNA, V gene, clone size, J gene, D gene. D genes are given only for firm matches. Rows may omit the clone size; those that give it use once, few, many or a size class.

CDR3: CATSGEGDRAQDTQYF
DNA: TGTGCCACCAGCGGGGAGGGGGACAGAGCACAAGATACGCAGTATTTT
V: TRBV15
size: -
J: TRBJ2-3
D: -

CDR3: CASSPRRVRDGNSGANVLTF
DNA: TGTGCCAGCAGCCCAAGGAGGGTCCGGGACGGGAACTCTGGGGCCAACGTCCTGACTTTC
V: TRBV5-6
size: -
J: TRBJ2-6
D: -

CDR3: CASSQGRSGYTF
DNA: TGCGCCAGCAGCCAAGGGCGAAGCGGCTACACCTTC
V: TRBV4-1
size: -
J: TRBJ1-2
D: -

CDR3: CASSPGWGINEQFF
DNA: TGTGCCAGCAGCCCCGGTTGGGGGATCAATGAGCAGTTCTTC
V: TRBV7-2
size: many
J: TRBJ2-1
D: -

CDR3: CASSLEGLAHPWGAKNIQYF
DNA: TGTGCCAGCAGTTTAGAGGGACTAGCGCACCCATGGGGGGCCAAAAACATTCAGTACTTC
V: TRBV12-3/TRBV12-4
size: many
J: TRBJ2-4
D: TRBD2

CDR3: CTSSFPRESYNERFF
DNA: TGCACCAGCAGCTTCCCCCGGGAGTCCTACAATGAGCGGTTCTTC
V: TRBV5-1
size: -
J: TRBJ2-1
D: -

CDR3: CASSSGLAHNEQFF
DNA: TGCGCCAGCAGCTCGGGACTCGCTCACAATGAGCAGTTCTTC
V: TRBV5-1
size: many
J: TRBJ2-1
D: -

CDR3: CASSWGGLQYNEQFF
DNA: TGTGCCAGCAGTTGGGGAGGCTTGCAGTACAATGAGCAGTTCTTC
V: TRBV6-1
size: many
J: TRBJ2-1
D: -

CDR3: CASSLLWTSGTYEQYF
DNA: TGTGCCAGCAGTTTGCTCTGGACTAGCGGTACCTACGAGCAGTACTTC
V: TRBV27
size: many
J: TRBJ2-7
D: TRBD2

CDR3: CASRITGYEGYTF
DNA: TGTGCCAGCAGAATAACAGGGTACGAAGGCTACACCTTC
V: TRBV12-3/TRBV12-4
size: many
J: TRBJ1-2
D: -

CDR3: CSVGAGRYF
DNA: TGCAGCGTTGGGGCGGGGAGGTACTTC
V: TRBV29-1
size: few
J: TRBJ2-7
D: -

CDR3: CSVETNRGGYGYTF
DNA: TGCAGCGTTGAAACCAACAGGGGTGGCTATGGCTACACCTTC
V: TRBV29-1
size: many
J: TRBJ1-2
D: TRBD1

CDR3: CASSPGGNRAGYTF
DNA: TGTGCCAGCAGCCCCGGAGGAAACAGGGCTGGCTACACCTTC
V: TRBV16
size: few
J: TRBJ1-2
D: -

CDR3: CASSLVVAGAGSYNEQFF
DNA: TGTGCCAGCAGCTTAGTGGTAGCGGGAGCAGGCTCCTACAATGAGCAGTTCTTC
V: TRBV11-2
size: many
J: TRBJ2-1
D: TRBD2

CDR3: CSVGNGGYTDTQYF
DNA: TGCAGCGTTGGTAACGGAGGGTACACAGATACGCAGTATTTT
V: TRBV29-1
size: -
J: TRBJ2-3
D: -

CDR3: CASSHGLLTDTQYF
DNA: TGTGCCAGCAGCCACGGACTCCTCACAGATACGCAGTATTTT
V: TRBV4-2
size: few
J: TRBJ2-3
D: -

CDR3: CASSLVGDTQYF
DNA: TGTGCCAGCAGCTTAGTCGGGGATACGCAGTATTTT
V: TRBV7-9
size: many
J: TRBJ2-3
D: -

CDR3: CASSLGFVNEQFF
DNA: TGTGCCAGCAGCTTAGGCTTTGTCAATGAGCAGTTCTTC
V: TRBV11-2
size: -
J: TRBJ2-1
D: -

CDR3: CASSFGQGVSYEQYF
DNA: TGTGCCAGCAGCTTCGGGCAGGGGGTCTCCTACGAGCAGTACTTC
V: TRBV7-9
size: -
J: TRBJ2-7
D: TRBD1

CDR3: CASSYEAAAVHNEQFF
DNA: TGTGCCAGCAGTTACGAGGCGGCCGCGGTTCACAATGAGCAGTTCTTC
V: TRBV6-2/TRBV6-3
size: -
J: TRBJ2-1
D: -

CDR3: CSVGGDSSFYNEQFF
DNA: TGCAGCGTCGGGGGGGACTCCAGCTTCTACAATGAGCAGTTCTTC
V: TRBV29-1
size: -
J: TRBJ2-1
D: TRBD2

CDR3: CASSFQSSGRYEQYF
DNA: TGTGCCAGCAGTTTTCAGTCTAGCGGGAGGTACGAGCAGTACTTC
V: TRBV12-3/TRBV12-4
size: many
J: TRBJ2-7
D: TRBD2

CDR3: CSVGTSGFYNEQFF
DNA: TGCAGCGTCGGGACTAGCGGATTCTACAATGAGCAGTTCTTC
V: TRBV29-1
size: -
J: TRBJ2-1
D: TRBD2

CDR3: CASSLGPTGDNQPQHF
DNA: TGCGCCAGCAGCTTGGGTCCGACAGGGGATAATCAGCCCCAGCATTTT
V: TRBV5-1
size: -
J: TRBJ1-5
D: TRBD1

CDR3: CAWSGEHNQPQHF
DNA: TGTGCCTGGAGCGGGGAACACAATCAGCCCCAGCATTTT
V: TRBV30
size: once
J: TRBJ1-5
D: -

CDR3: CASSLEIAGAEQYF
DNA: TGTGCCAGCAGCCTCGAAATAGCGGGAGCCGAGCAGTACTTC
V: TRBV7-8
size: many
J: TRBJ2-7
D: TRBD2

CDR3: CASSPWVGDEQFF
DNA: TGTGCCAGCAGCCCATGGGTTGGGGATGAGCAGTTCTTC
V: TRBV4-2
size: many
J: TRBJ2-1
D: -

CDR3: CASSRTTNEQFF
DNA: TGTGCCAGCAGCCGGACCACCAATGAGCAGTTCTTC
V: TRBV7-9
size: -
J: TRBJ2-1
D: -

CDR3: CASSLGATGGEETQYF
DNA: TGCGCCAGCAGCTTGGGAGCTACAGGGGGGGAAGAGACCCAGTACTTC
V: TRBV5-1
size: many
J: TRBJ2-5
D: -

CDR3: CASGTRSDVTF
DNA: TGCGCCAGCGGGACCCGGAGCGACGTCACCTTC
V: TRBV5-1
size: few
J: TRBJ1-2
D: -

CDR3: CASNGAGNYEQYF
DNA: TGTGCCAGCAACGGGGCAGGGAACTACGAGCAGTACTTC
V: TRBV28
size: many
J: TRBJ2-7
D: -

CDR3: CSASSSGANVLTF
DNA: TGCAGTGCTAGTAGCTCCGGGGCCAACGTCCTGACTTTC
V: TRBV20-1
size: many
J: TRBJ2-6
D: -

CDR3: CASSPPRRELPYNEQFF
DNA: TGTGCCAGCTCACCACCGCGGCGGGAGCTTCCCTACAATGAGCAGTTCTTC
V: TRBV18
size: few
J: TRBJ2-1
D: TRBD2

CDR3: CSSSLVDEQFF
DNA: TGCAGTTCTAGTCTTGTTGATGAGCAGTTCTTC
V: TRBV20-1
size: -
J: TRBJ2-1
D: -

CDR3: CASSLNGGTGQETQYF
DNA: TGTGCCAGCAGCCTTAACGGGGGGACTGGACAAGAGACCCAGTACTTC
V: TRBV3-1
size: -
J: TRBJ2-5
D: TRBD2

CDR3: CASSSPAGGATQYF
DNA: TGTGCCAGCAGCTCTCCAGCGGGGGGGGCTACGCAGTATTTT
V: TRBV28
size: few
J: TRBJ2-3
D: TRBD2

CDR3: CASSLVGGLAGTDQFF
DNA: TGCGCCAGCAGCCTGGTGGGGGGCCTAGCGGGGACGGACCAGTTCTTC
V: TRBV4-1
size: many
J: TRBJ2-1
D: TRBD2

CDR3: CASSTGQDNQPQHF
DNA: TGCGCCAGCAGCACGGGACAGGACAATCAGCCCCAGCATTTT
V: TRBV4-1
size: -
J: TRBJ1-5
D: TRBD1

CDR3: CSARNQETQYF
DNA: TGCAGTGCTCGTAACCAAGAGACCCAGTACTTC
V: TRBV20-1
size: many
J: TRBJ2-5
D: -

CDR3: CASSWEDTQYF
DNA: TGCGCCAGCAGCTGGGAGGATACGCAGTATTTT
V: TRBV5-1
size: many
J: TRBJ2-3
D: -

CDR3: CASTYGDRQIRGQPQHF
DNA: TGTGCCAGCACCTATGGAGACAGACAGATTCGGGGTCAGCCCCAGCATTTT
V: TRBV21-1
size: -
J: TRBJ1-5
D: -

CDR3: CASSLTGELFF
DNA: TGTGCCAGCAGTTTAACCGGGGAGCTGTTTTTT
V: TRBV27
size: few
J: TRBJ2-2
D: -

CDR3: CASSRRAGEDNEQFF
DNA: TGTGCCAGCAGTCGTCGGGCAGGGGAGGACAATGAGCAGTTCTTC
V: TRBV28
size: many
J: TRBJ2-1
D: -

CDR3: CASRKLGGRNLPGGGYTF
DNA: TGTGCCAGCAGAAAACTGGGGGGACGGAACCTTCCGGGCGGAGGCTACACCTTC
V: TRBV28
size: -
J: TRBJ1-2
D: -

CDR3: CATSGTSGSTDTQYF
DNA: TGTGCCACGAGTGGGACTAGCGGAAGCACAGATACGCAGTATTTT
V: TRBV15
size: few
J: TRBJ2-3
D: TRBD2

CDR3: CASSLGDRVSDTGELFF
DNA: TGTGCCAGCAGCTTAGGAGACAGGGTTTCGGACACCGGGGAGCTGTTTTTT
V: TRBV11-3
size: few
J: TRBJ2-2
D: TRBD1

CDR3: CASSVIAGPYEQYF
DNA: TGTGCCAGCAGCGTTATAGCGGGTCCCTACGAGCAGTACTTC
V: TRBV11-2
size: few
J: TRBJ2-7
D: TRBD2

CDR3: CASSGDSQETQYF
DNA: TGCGCCAGCAGCGGGGACTCCCAAGAGACCCAGTACTTC
V: TRBV5-1
size: -
J: TRBJ2-5
D: -

CDR3: CSASSIIDQPQHF
DNA: TGCAGTGCTAGTAGTATCATTGATCAGCCCCAGCATTTT
V: TRBV20-1
size: few
J: TRBJ1-5
D: -

CDR3: CASSLGLQETQYF
DNA: TGTGCCAGCAGCTTGGGACTACAGGAGACCCAGTACTTC
V: TRBV9
size: many
J: TRBJ2-5
D: TRBD2

CDR3: CSVRQGRESPLHF
DNA: TGCAGCGTCCGACAGGGTAGAGAATCACCCCTCCACTTT
V: TRBV29-1
size: many
J: TRBJ1-6
D: TRBD1

CDR3: CASMTTGGQFF
DNA: TGTGCCAGCATGACGACAGGGGGTCAGTTCTTC
V: TRBV27
size: many
J: TRBJ2-1
D: TRBD1

CDR3: CSVDLEARGYGYTF
DNA: TGCAGCGTTGATCTGGAGGCCCGGGGCTATGGCTACACCTTC
V: TRBV29-1
size: many
J: TRBJ1-2
D: -

CDR3: CASLPAFRHTEAFF
DNA: TGTGCCAGTCTTCCCGCATTTAGACACACTGAAGCTTTCTTT
V: TRBV19
size: -
J: TRBJ1-1
D: -

CDR3: CASSPAGGASGRFNEQFF
DNA: TGTGCCAGCAGCCCGGCGGGGGGTGCTAGCGGGAGATTCAATGAGCAGTTCTTC
V: TRBV7-2
size: -
J: TRBJ2-1
D: TRBD2

CDR3: CSAPMTSGRTDTQYF
DNA: TGCAGTGCTCCTATGACTAGCGGGAGGACAGATACGCAGTATTTT
V: TRBV20-1
size: many
J: TRBJ2-3
D: TRBD2

CDR3: CASSHQWDYGYTF
DNA: TGTGCCAGCAGCCACCAATGGGACTATGGCTACACCTTC
V: TRBV14
size: -
J: TRBJ1-2
D: -